These 14 T cell receptor beta chains share one sample of origin, sequenced in a study of cytomegalovirus exposure and HLA in healthy donors. PCR involved 60 Vbeta and 13 Jbeta primers. Sequencing was performed with immunoSEQ multiplex PCR; in TCRdb, only in-frame clones are kept and a portion is missing. The data hold 150,000 to 200,000 clones, with more than 70% observed a single time. The sequencing input was PBMCs. The receptor source for this set is a male donor in good health and CMV-seronegative.

The gene calls are TRBV6-1 and TRBJ1-1, with 8 positions matching TRBD1. The CDR3 extends over 16 amino acids. Germline values: CDR1 MNHNS, CDR2 SASEGT. The ends lost 0 bases at V and 7 bases at J; junction bases unmatched: 10. Here the CDR3 reads CASSEAGRTGYIEAFF. In DNA, the CDR3 is TGTGCCAGCAGTGAAGCGGGAAGGACAGGGTACATTGAAGCTTTCTTT.

This clone turned up a few times. This chain uses TRBV13 with TRBJ2-5; 10 bases are a match to TRBD2. Germline values: CDR1 PRHDT, CDR2 FYEKMQ (reference sequence). The CDR3 covers 15 residues. J gave up 5 bases and V 2 bases, and 5 bases lay outside the gene matches. CDR3 sequence reads: CASSLSFSGRETQYF. CDR3 nucleotides: TGTGCCAGCAGCTTAAGTTTTAGCGGGAGGGAGACCCAGTACTTC.

The CDR3 coding sequence is TGTGCCAGCAGCGTAGGGGACAGGGGTTATGGTGAGCAGTTCTTC. Encoded protein: CASSVGDRGYGEQFF. The chain joins TRBV9 to TRBJ2-1, with 10 nucleotides matching TRBD1. The germline V gene encodes CDR1 SGDLS and CDR2 YYNGEE. This CDR3 is built from 15 residues. V was clipped by 0 bases and J by 9 bases; unmatched bases: 6.

The rearrangement links TRBV10-3 to TRBJ2-1; 9 nucleotides align to TRBD1. J was trimmed by 8 bases and V by 6 bases; bases with no gene match: 8. This CDR3 has 14 residues. Germline CDR1 is ENHRY and CDR2 is SYGVKD. CDR3 loop: CAIRATGGLDEQFF. The CDR3 DNA is TGTGCCATCAGGGCAACAGGGGGCTTGGATGAGCAGTTCTTC.

The rearrangement links TRBV10-3 to TRBJ2-7, with 9 bases identical to TRBD1. V was pared by 5 bases and J by 5 bases, with 10 bases of the junction left unmatched. This CDR3 region has 15 residues. Germline CDR1 ENHRY, CDR2 SYGVKD. CDR3 loop: CAISSLGQGVDEQYF. The CDR3 region has the DNA TGTGCCATCAGTTCTCTGGGACAGGGAGTCGACGAGCAGTACTTC.

This sequence joins TRBV6-1 and TRBJ2-7; 7 bases map to TRBD1. CDR1 is MNHNS and CDR2 is SASEGT in the germline V gene. This CDR3 region has 13 residues. Trimming at V came to 7 bases and at J to 3 bases, leaving 6 bases not matched to a gene. The CDR3 DNA sequence: TGTGCCAGCAATACAGGGGATAACTACGAGCAGTACTTC. Protein: CASNTGDNYEQYF.

This chain links TRBV4-1 with TRBJ2-2; the match to TRBD1 covers 7 bases. Germline trimming cut 0 bases from V and 5 bases from J; bases unmatched to any gene: 3. Germline assignment: CDR1 MGHRA and CDR2 YSYEKL. The CDR3 extends over 15 amino acids. The DNA for the CDR3 is TGCGCCAGCAGCCAAGATAGGGGGCTAACCGGGGAGCTGTTTTTT. This sequence encodes CASSQDRGLTGELFF.

This chain connects TRBV10-3 to TRBJ2-3, with a weak D call TRBD2 (6 bases). V was clipped by 11 bases and J by 0 bases, with 9 bases between them. This CDR3 region has 12 residues. Germline V gene data show CDR1 as ENHRY and CDR2 as SYGVKD. CDR3 sequence reads: CAAGMSTDTQYF. DNA of the CDR3: TGTGCCGCGGGGATGAGCACAGATACGCAGTATTTT.

Only a few counts were recorded for this clone. The chain uses TRBV29-1 and TRBJ2-1; D perhaps matches TRBD1 (6 bases). Germline V gene sequence: CDR1 SQVTM, CDR2 ANQGSEA. This CDR3 contains 13 residues. V lost 3 bases and J lost 4, with 10 bases in between. The CDR3 loop reads CSVEFRGYNEQFF. The CDR3 nucleotides read TGCAGCGTTGAGTTCAGGGGTTACAATGAGCAGTTCTTC.

The chain couples TRBV6-5 to TRBJ2-2, with TRBD1 as a possible D gene (6 bases). The CDR3 has 13 amino acids. The V gene lost 5 bases and the J gene lost 5 bases, with 9 bases spanning the gap. The germline CDR1 and CDR2 sequences are MNHEY and SVGAGI. CDR3: CASSKGQTGELFF. CDR3 bases: TGTGCCAGCAGTAAAGGACAGACCGGGGAGCTGTTTTTT.

This clone was seen once. This CDR3 reads CASSQVTGGLDYGYTF. The CDR3 coding sequence is TGCGCCAGCAGCCAAGTGACAGGGGGCTTAGACTATGGCTACACCTTC. J is TRBJ1-2 and V is TRBV4-1, with 10 bases aligning to TRBD1. Germline loops: CDR1 MGHRA, CDR2 YSYEKL. V lost 1 base to trimming and J lost 3 bases; unmatched junction nucleotides: 5. The CDR3 loop spans 16 amino acids.

The chain employs TRBV6-6 and TRBJ1-1, with 7 bases fitting TRBD1. This CDR3 has 13 residues. J lost 8 bases, V lost 10 bases, and 13 bases had no gene match. The germline V gene has CDR1 MNHNY and CDR2 SVGAGI (reference sequence). The CDR3 region has the DNA TGTGCCATCATTACTCCTAAGGGGGCCGAAGCTTTCTTT. As protein: CAIITPKGAEAFF.

The table lists this clone with a count of one. The V and J genes are TRBV28 and TRBJ1-2; D is uncertain. Germline V gives CDR1 MDHEN, CDR2 SYDVKM. The CDR3 is 13 amino acids. Between the trimmed V and J ends, which lost 7 bases and 2 bases, there was a span of 11 bases. The CDR3 reads CASTVNRNYGYTF. In DNA, the CDR3 is TGTGCCAGCACTGTTAACAGAAACTATGGCTACACCTTC.

The rearrangement links TRBV10-3 to TRBJ2-5; tentatively, D is TRBD1 (7 bases). Per the germline V gene, CDR1 is ENHRY and CDR2 is SYGVKD. CDR3 size: 14 residues. The V and J ends lost 3 bases and 2 bases respectively, with 10 bases between them. The CDR3 DNA sequence: TGTGCCATCAGTGACAGGGGGAGGCAAGAGACCCAGTACTTC. Protein sequence: CAISDRGRQETQYF.